The clone carrying this T cell receptor beta chain was found a few times. Its antigen is unknown. These data originate in a study of spatial heterogeneity in lung cancer. Study-wide context: Matched bulk RNA-seq yielded a T cell module score, and TCR transcript counts in tumor regions correlated strongly with that score.

The germline V gene encodes CDR1 MDHEN and CDR2 SYDVKM. Trimming removed 5 bases at V and 7 bases at J, with 11 bases between. CDR3 size: 12 residues. A single record per CDR3 protein comes from TCRdb applying MiXCR to the 5' RACE reads. In the table there are about 27,000 distinct CDR3 sequences, about 7% of which are singletons. The time point was: sample taken at primary tumor resection. Tumor, nontumor lung or frozen PBMC supplied whole RNA, sequenced without sorting. Points from the study as a whole: Within tumors, counts of expanded alpha and beta TCRs tracked tumor mutation counts. Counts for ubiquitous and regional expanded TCRs went along with ubiquitous and regional nonsynonymous mutations, respectively.

This clonotype originated in a male donor with early-stage non-small cell lung cancer. This chain uses TRBV28 with TRBJ1-1; D unclear. Sequenced material: lung tumor tissue, taken at surgery. CDR3: CASSPTDGEAFF. CDR3 nucleotides: TGTGCCAGCAGTCCCACGGACGGTGAAGCTTTCTTT.